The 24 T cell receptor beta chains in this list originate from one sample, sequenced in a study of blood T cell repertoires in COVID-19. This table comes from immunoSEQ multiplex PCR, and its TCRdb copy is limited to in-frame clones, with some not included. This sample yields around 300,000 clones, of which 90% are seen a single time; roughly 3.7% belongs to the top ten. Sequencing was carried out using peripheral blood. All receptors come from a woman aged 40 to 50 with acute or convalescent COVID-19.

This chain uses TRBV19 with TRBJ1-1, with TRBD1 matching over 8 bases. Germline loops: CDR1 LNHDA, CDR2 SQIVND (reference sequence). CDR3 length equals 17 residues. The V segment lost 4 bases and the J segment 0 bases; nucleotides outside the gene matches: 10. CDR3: CASSNTRGLWMNTEAFF. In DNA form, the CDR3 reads TGTGCCAGTAGTAATACCAGGGGGCTCTGGATGAACACTGAAGCTTTCTTT.

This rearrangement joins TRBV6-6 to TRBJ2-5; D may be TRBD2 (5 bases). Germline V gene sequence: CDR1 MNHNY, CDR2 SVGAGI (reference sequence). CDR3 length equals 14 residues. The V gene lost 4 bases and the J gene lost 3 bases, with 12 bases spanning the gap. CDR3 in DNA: TGTGCCAGCAGTTGGATCTTGGAGGAAGAGACCCAGTACTTC. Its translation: CASSWILEEETQYF.

This CDR3 is CASSPAGDGNTIYF. The DNA of the CDR3 is TGTGCCAGCAGTCCAGCAGGGGATGGAAACACCATATATTTT. The genes are TRBV2 and TRBJ1-3, with a weak D call TRBD1 (6 bases). Between the trimmed V and J ends, which lost 5 bases and 3 bases, there was a span of 11 bases. Germline lookup yields CDR1 SNHLY and CDR2 FYNNEI. This CDR3 is built from 14 residues.

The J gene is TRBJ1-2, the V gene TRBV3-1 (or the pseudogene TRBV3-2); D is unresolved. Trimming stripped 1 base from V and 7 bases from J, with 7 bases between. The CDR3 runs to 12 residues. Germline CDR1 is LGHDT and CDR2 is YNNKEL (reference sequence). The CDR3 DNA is TGTGCCAGCAGCCAAGCGGTTGCTGGCTACACCTTC. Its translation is CASSQAVAGYTF.

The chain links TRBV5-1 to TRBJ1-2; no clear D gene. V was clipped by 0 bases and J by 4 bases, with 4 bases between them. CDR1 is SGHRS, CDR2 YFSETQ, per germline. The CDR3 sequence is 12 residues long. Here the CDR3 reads CASSLGGYGYTF. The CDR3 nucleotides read TGCGCCAGCAGCTTGGGCGGCTATGGCTACACCTTC.

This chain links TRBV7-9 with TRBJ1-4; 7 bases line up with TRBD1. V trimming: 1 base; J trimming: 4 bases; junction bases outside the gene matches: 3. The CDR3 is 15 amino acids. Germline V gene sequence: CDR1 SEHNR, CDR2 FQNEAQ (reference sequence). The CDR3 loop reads CASSLGGTDNEKLFF. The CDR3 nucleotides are TGTGCCAGCAGCTTAGGCGGGACAGATAATGAAAAACTGTTTTTT.

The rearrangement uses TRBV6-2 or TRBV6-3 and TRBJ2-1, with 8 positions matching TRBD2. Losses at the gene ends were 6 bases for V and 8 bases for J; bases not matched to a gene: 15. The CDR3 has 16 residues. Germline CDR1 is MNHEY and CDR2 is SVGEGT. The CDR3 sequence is CASRPRGGHYMHEQFF. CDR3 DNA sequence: TGTGCCAGCAGACCTCGGGGGGGCCACTATATGCATGAGCAGTTCTTC.

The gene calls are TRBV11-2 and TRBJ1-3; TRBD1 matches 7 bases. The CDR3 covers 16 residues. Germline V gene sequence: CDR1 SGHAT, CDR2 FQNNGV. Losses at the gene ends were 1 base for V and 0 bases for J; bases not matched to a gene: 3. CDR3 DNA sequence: TGTGCCAGCAGCTTAGTTCCAGGGGGCTCTGGAAACACCATATATTTT. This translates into CASSLVPGGSGNTIYF.

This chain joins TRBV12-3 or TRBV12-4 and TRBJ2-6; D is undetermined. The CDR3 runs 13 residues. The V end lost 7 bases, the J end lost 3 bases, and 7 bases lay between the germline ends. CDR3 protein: CASTPFGANVLTF. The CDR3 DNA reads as TGTGCCAGCACCCCGTTTGGGGCCAACGTCCTGACTTTC.

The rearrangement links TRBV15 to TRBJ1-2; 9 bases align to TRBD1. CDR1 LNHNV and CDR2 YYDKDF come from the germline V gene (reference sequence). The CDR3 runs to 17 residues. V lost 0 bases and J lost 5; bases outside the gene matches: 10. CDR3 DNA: TGTGCCACCAGCAGAGAACTTATACAGGGGGCGGCTTATGGCTACACCTTC. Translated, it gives CATSRELIQGAAYGYTF.

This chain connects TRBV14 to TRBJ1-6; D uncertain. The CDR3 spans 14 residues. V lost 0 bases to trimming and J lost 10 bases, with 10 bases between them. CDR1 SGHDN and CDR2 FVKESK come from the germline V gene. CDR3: CASSQETGNSPLHF. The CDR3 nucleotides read TGTGCCAGCAGCCAAGAAACGGGGAACTCACCCCTCCACTTT.

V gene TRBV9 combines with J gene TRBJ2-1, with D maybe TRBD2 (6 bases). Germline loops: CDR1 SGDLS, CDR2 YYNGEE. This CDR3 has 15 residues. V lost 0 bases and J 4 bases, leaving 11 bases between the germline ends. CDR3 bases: TGTGCCAGCAGCGTAGTGCGGGGACCTTACAATGAGCAGTTCTTC. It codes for CASSVVRGPYNEQFF.

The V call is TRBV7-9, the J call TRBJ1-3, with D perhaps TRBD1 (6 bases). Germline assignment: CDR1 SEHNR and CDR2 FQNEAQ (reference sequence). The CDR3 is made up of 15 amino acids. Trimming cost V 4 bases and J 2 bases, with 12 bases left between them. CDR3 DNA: TGTGCCAGCAGCTCATGGCGGACAGCTGGAAACACCATATATTTT. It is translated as CASSSWRTAGNTIYF.

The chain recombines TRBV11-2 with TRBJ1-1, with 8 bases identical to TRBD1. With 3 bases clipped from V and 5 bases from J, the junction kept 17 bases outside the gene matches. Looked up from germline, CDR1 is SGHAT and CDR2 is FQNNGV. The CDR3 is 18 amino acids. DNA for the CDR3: TGTGCCAGCAGCTTGGATTTTGGTTGGACAGGGCCAGAGACTGAAGCTTTCTTT. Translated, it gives CASSLDFGWTGPETEAFF.

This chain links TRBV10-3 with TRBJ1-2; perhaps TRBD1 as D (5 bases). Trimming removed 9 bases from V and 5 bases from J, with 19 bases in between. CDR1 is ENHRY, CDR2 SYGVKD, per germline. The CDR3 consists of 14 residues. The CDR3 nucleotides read TGTGCCATTCCCAACGGCAGGGCGGAATATGGCTACACCTTC. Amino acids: CAIPNGRAEYGYTF.

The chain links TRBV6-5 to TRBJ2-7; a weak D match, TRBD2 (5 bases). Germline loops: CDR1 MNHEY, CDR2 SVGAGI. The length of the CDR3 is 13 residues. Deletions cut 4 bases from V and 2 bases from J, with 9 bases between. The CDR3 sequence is CASSSRGTYEQYV. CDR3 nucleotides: TGTGCCAGCAGTTCTCGGGGAACCTACGAGCAGTACGTC.

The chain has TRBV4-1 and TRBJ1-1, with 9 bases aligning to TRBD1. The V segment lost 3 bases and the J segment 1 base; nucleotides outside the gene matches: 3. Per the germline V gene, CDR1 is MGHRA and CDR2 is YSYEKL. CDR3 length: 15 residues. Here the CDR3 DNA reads TGCGCCAGCAGCCAGCCACAGGGGGCGAACACTGAAGCTTTCTTT. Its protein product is CASSQPQGANTEAFF.

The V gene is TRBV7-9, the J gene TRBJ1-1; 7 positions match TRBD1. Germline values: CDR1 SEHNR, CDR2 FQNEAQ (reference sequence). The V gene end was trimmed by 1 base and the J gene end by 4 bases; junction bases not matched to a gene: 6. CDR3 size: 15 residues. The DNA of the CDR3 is TGTGCCAGCAGCTTAGACCCGACAGGGATCACTGAAGCTTTCTTT. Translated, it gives CASSLDPTGITEAFF. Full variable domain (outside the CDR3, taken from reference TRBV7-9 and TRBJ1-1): DTGVSQNPRHKITKRGQNVTFRCDPISEHNRLYWYRQTLGQGPEFLTYFQNEAQLEKSRLLSDRFSAERPKGSFSTLEIQRTEQGDSAMYLCASSLDPTGITEAFFGQGTRLTVV.

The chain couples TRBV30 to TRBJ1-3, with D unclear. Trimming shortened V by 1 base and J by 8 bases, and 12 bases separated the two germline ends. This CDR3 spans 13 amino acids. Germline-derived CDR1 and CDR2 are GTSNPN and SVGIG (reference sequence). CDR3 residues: CAWSDTVTYTIYF. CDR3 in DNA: TGTGCCTGGAGTGATACAGTAACTTACACCATATATTTT. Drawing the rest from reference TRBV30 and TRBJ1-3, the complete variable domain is SQTIHQWPATLVQPVGSPLSLECTVEGTSNPNLYWYRQAAGRGLQLLFYSVGIGQISSEVPQNLSASRPQDRQFILSSKKLLLSDSGFYLCAWSDTVTYTIYFGEGSWLTVV.

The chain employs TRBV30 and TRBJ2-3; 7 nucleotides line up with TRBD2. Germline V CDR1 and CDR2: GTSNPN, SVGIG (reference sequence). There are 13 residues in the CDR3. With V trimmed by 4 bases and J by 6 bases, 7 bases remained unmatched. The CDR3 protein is CAWTSGPVDTQYF. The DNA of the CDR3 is TGTGCCTGGACTAGCGGACCCGTCGATACGCAGTATTTT.

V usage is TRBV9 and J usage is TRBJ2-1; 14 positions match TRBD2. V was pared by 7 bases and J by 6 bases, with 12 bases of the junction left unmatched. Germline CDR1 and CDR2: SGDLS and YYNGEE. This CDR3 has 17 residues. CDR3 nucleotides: TGTGCCAGCGCCCTCGGGAGGGGACTAGCGGGGGCCAATGAGCAGTTCTTC. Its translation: CASALGRGLAGANEQFF.

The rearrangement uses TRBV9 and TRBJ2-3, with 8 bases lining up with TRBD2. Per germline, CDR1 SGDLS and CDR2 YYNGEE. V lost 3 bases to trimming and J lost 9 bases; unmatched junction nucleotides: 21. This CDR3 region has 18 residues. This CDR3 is CASSASPVAGYGPVTQYF. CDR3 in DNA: TGTGCCAGCAGCGCCTCTCCTGTAGCGGGGTATGGCCCAGTAACGCAGTATTTT.

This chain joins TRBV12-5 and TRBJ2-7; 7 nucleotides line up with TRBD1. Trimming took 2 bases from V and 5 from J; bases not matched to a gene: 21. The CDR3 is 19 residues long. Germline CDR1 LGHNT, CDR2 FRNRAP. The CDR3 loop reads CASGLFPRFGGQAFNEQYV. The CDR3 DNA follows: TGTGCTAGTGGTTTGTTCCCAAGATTTGGTGGACAGGCTTTTAACGAGCAGTACGTC.

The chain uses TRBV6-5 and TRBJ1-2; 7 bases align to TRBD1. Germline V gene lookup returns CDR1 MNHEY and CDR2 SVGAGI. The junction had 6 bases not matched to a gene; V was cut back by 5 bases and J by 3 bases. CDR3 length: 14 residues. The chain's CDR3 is CASSTRQGHYGYTF. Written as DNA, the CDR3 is TGTGCCAGCAGTACTCGACAGGGTCACTATGGCTACACCTTC.